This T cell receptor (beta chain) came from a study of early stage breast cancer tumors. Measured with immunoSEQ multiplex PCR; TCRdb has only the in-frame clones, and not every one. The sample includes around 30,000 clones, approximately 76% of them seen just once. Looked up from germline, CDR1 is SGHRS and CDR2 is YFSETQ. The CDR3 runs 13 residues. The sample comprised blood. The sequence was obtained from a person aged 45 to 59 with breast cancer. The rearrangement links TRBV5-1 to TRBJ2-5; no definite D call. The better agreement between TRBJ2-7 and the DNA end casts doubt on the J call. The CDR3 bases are TGCGCCAGCAGCTTGCCTCATAAGTACGAGCAGTACTTC. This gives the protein CASSLPHKYEQYF.